A selection of T cell receptor beta chains follows, all from one sample in a study of blood T cell repertoires in COVID-19. Sequenced by immunoSEQ multiplex PCR; TCRdb stores in-frame clones only, minus some. The table records approximately 290,000 clones, roughly 90% of them present only once. Sequences were obtained from peripheral blood. These receptors were taken from a man aged 25 to 40 with acute or convalescent COVID-19. CDR3s leave out the opening cysteine and the closing phenylalanine or tryptophan.

v_gene: TRBV5-4
CDR3aa: ASSLRAGGVPDGYT

v_gene: TRBV11-2
CDR3aa: ASSFSSGGLETQY

v_gene: TRBV7-9
CDR3aa: ASSAGEAF

v_gene: TRBV28
CDR3aa: ASIDTRTYEQY

v_gene: TRBV19
CDR3aa: ASSIGPGLGHEKLF

v_gene: TRBV6-5
CDR3aa: ASSSPGYEQY

v_gene: TRBV4-1
CDR3aa: ASSQVIGGDQPQH

v_gene: TRBV24-1
CDR3aa: ATSGYSGRAYEQY

v_gene: TRBV27
CDR3aa: ASSTYSGTRQETQY

v_gene: TRBV4-2
CDR3aa: ASSQGDNSPLH

v_gene: TRBV21-1
CDR3aa: ASSRGSSHEQY

v_gene: TRBV19
CDR3aa: ASSMWGAGSSYEQY

v_gene: TRBV6-6
CDR3aa: ASSRGQGIRGTGELF

v_gene: TRBV21-1
CDR3aa: AGGMNTEAF

v_gene: TRBV19
CDR3aa: ASSIGTYEQY

v_gene: TRBV12-5
CDR3aa: ASGLGPQTVMNEQF

v_gene: TRBV6-5
CDR3aa: ASSRQGNQPQH

v_gene: TRBV5-5
CDR3aa: ASSPLRSSYNSPLH

v_gene: TRBV21-1
CDR3aa: ASSKVEGSSGANVLT

v_gene: TRBV3-1/TRBV3-2
CDR3aa: ASSQKDRRSPLH